Many counts were recorded for the clone carrying this T cell receptor (beta chain). TCRdb independently ran MiXCR on the 5' RACE reads; one entry per CDR3 protein. The table shows tens of thousands of distinct CDR3 sequences, with more than 25% occurring only once. Looked up from germline, CDR1 is MNHNY and CDR2 is SVGAGI (reference sequence). The CDR3 runs 13 residues. V lost 6 bases to trimming and J lost 4 bases, with 12 bases between them. Tregs were sorted as CD4+CD25+CD127-/low cells. The chain carries TRBV6-6 and TRBJ1-1; possible D gene TRBD1, 5 bases. Sequenced material: tumor-infiltrating Tregs sorted from the breast tumor. The clonotype was recovered from a female donor with breast cancer. CDR3 region: CASSLGASTEAFF. The CDR3 nucleotides are TGTGCCAGCAGCTTAGGGGCGAGCACTGAAGCTTTCTTT.